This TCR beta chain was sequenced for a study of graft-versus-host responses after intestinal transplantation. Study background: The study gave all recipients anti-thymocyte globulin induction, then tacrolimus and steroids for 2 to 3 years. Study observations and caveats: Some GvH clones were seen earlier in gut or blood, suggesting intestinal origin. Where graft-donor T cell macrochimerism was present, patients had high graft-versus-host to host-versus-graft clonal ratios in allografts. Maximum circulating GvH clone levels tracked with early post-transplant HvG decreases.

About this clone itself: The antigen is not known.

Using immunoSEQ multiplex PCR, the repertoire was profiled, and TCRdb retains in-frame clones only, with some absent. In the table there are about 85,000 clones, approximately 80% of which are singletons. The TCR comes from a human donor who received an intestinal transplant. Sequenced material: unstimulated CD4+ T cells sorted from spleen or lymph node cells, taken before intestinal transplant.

CDR3 protein: CASSPGTSTDTQYF. The CDR3 DNA reads as TGTGCCAGTAGTCCCGGGACAAGCACAGATACGCAGTATTTT. V is TRBV19 and J is TRBJ2-3; perhaps TRBD1 as D (6 bases). There are 14 residues in the CDR3. Germline V CDR1 and CDR2: LNHDA, SQIVND (reference sequence). Trimming shortened V by 5 bases and J by 0 bases, and 9 bases separated the two germline ends.